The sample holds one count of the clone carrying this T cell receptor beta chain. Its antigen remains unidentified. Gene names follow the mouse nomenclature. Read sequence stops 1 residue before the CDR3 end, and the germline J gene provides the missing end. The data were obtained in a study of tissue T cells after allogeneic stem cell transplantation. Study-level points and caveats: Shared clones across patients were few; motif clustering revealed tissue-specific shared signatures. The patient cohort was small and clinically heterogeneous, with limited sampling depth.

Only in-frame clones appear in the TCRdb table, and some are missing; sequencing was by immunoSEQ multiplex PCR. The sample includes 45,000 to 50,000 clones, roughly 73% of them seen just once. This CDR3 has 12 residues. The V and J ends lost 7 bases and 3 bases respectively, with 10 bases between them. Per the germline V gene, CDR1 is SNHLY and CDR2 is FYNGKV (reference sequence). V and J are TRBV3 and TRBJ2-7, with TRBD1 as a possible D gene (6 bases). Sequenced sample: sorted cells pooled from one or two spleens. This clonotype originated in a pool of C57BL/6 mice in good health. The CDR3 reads CASKGQNYEQYF. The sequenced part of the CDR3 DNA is TGTGCCAGCAAAGGACAGAACTATGAACAGTAC. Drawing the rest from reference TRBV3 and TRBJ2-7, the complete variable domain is GPKVLQIPSHQIIDMGQMVTLNCDPVSNHLYFYWYKQILGQQMEFLVNFYNGKVMEKSKLFKDQFSVERPDGSYFTLKIQPTALEDSAVYFCASKGQNYEQYFGPGTRLTVL.